This T cell receptor (beta chain) was identified in a study of preoperative IRX-2 immunotherapy in early breast cancer. Germline values: CDR1 SGHVS, CDR2 FQNEAQ. Germline trimming cut 2 bases from V and 3 bases from J; bases unmatched to any gene: 3. The CDR3 sequence is 15 residues long. Stated treatment: preoperative locoregional IRX-2 cytokine immunotherapy. Sequenced by immunoSEQ multiplex PCR; TCRdb stores in-frame clones only, minus some. The sample carries around 7,000 clones, 80% recorded once. Sequences were derived from tumor tissue, sampled after IRX-2 immunotherapy. This clonotype was sampled from a human donor with breast cancer. V usage is TRBV7-8 and J usage is TRBJ2-2; TRBD1 matches 7 bases. Here the CDR3 reads CASSLIGGDTGELFF. As DNA, the CDR3 is TGTGCCAGCAGCTTAATAGGGGGCGACACCGGGGAGCTGTTTTTT.